Following are 21 T cell receptor beta chains from one sample sequenced in a study of response to subunit inactivated influenza vaccine. TCRdb itself ran the RT-PCR reads through MiXCR, one entry per CDR3 protein. The sample lists some 570,000 distinct CDR3 sequences; roughly 12% were seen once. These data were likewise used in another study, on T cells expressing NK-cell markers. From that study: Libraries used 5'RACE template switching adding universal primer site and UMIs.

Specimen: PBMCs from blood, collected on the day of vaccination. Receptor source: a man between 45 and 60 years old who received an inactivated influenza vaccine.

The table lists this clonotype with a few counts. The chain recombines TRBV11-2 with TRBJ2-2; no firm D call. Germline CDR1 is SGHAT and CDR2 is FQNNGV. The length of the CDR3 is 19 residues. Trimming took 6 bases from V and 0 from J, leaving 23 bases between them. DNA for the CDR3: TGTGCCAGCAGAGACCCCCTACGGAGATACCTCGCGAACACCGGGGAGCTGTTTTTT. Its translation is CASRDPLRRYLANTGELFF.

The rearrangement uses TRBV4-2 and TRBJ2-1; TRBD2 matches 7 bases. Trimming took 1 base from V and 8 from J; bases not matched to a gene: 11. There are 16 residues in the CDR3. Looked up from germline, CDR1 is LGHNA and CDR2 is YNFKEQ. The CDR3 nucleotides read TGTGCCAGCAGCCAAGGGGTTGGCGGGAGCTTTGATGAGCAGTTCTTC. Amino acids: CASSQGVGGSFDEQFF.

This clonotype was observed a handful of times. This rearrangement joins TRBV30 to TRBJ1-2; 8 nucleotides agree with TRBD1. Germline trimming cut 5 bases from V and 13 bases from J; bases unmatched to any gene: 6. The CDR3 covers 10 residues. CDR1 is GTSNPN, CDR2 SVGIG, per germline (reference sequence). Written as DNA, the CDR3 is TGTGCCTGGGCAGGGGGCCAAGTCACCTTC. Translation gives CAWAGGQVTF. Looking up the rest from reference TRBV30 and TRBJ1-2 gives the full variable domain: SQTIHQWPATLVQPVGSPLSLECTVEGTSNPNLYWYRQAAGRGLQLLFYSVGIGQISSEVPQNLSASRPQDRQFILSSKKLLLSDSGFYLCAWAGGQVTFGSGTRLTVV.

This clonotype was recorded a few times. The chain employs TRBV28 and TRBJ1-1; 7 nucleotides line up with TRBD1. After removal of 9 bases from V and 5 bases from J, the junction contained 9 bases not matched to a gene. The germline V gene encodes CDR1 MDHEN and CDR2 SYDVKM. CDR3 length: 13 amino acids. The CDR3, as DNA: TGTGCCAGTAGACAGGGAGGCGAGACTGAAGCTTTCTTT. Protein sequence: CASRQGGETEAFF.

The CDR3 spells CASSSDYQETQYF. The CDR3 nucleotides read TGTGCCAGCAGTTCGGACTACCAAGAGACCCAGTACTTC. V and J are TRBV28 and TRBJ2-5, with D possibly matching TRBD2 (5 bases). This CDR3 is built from 13 residues. Germline loops: CDR1 MDHEN, CDR2 SYDVKM. Trimming left V 4 bases short and J 0 bases short, with 6 bases between. The full variable domain, rest sourced from reference TRBV28 and TRBJ2-5, is DVKVTQSSRYLVKRTGEKVFLECVQDMDHENMFWYRQDPGLGLRLIYFSYDVKMKEKGDIPEGYSVSREKKERFSLILESASTNQTSMYLCASSSDYQETQYFGPGTRLLVL.

This clonotype has only a few counts. The chain joins TRBV9 to TRBJ2-5, with TRBD2 matching 8 bases. The CDR3 length is 17 residues. The junction had 8 bases not matched to a gene; V was cut back by 0 bases and J by 1 base. Germline CDR1 is SGDLS and CDR2 is YYNGEE. CDR3 amino acids: CASSVERSGGFQETQYF. CDR3 DNA sequence: TGTGCCAGCAGCGTAGAGAGAAGCGGGGGATTCCAAGAGACCCAGTACTTC. Supplemented by reference TRBV9 and TRBJ2-5, the full variable domain reads DSGVTQTPKHLITATGQRVTLRCSPRSGDLSVYWYQQSLDQGLQFLIQYYNGEERAKGNILERFSAQQFPDLHSELNLSSLELGDSALYFCASSVERSGGFQETQYFGPGTRLLVL.

This clonotype was observed many times. This chain joins TRBV12-3 or TRBV12-4 and TRBJ2-3; D call uncertain. V gave up 3 bases and J gave up 5 bases, with 18 bases separating them. This CDR3 is built from 16 residues. In DNA form, the CDR3 reads TGTGCCAGCAGTTTGCTTCCCACCCACCCGGGAGATACGCAGTATTTT. Translated: CASSLLPTHPGDTQYF.

This rearrangement joins TRBV12-3 or TRBV12-4 to TRBJ2-1, with 7 bases fitting TRBD1. Unmatched junction bases numbered 11, after V lost 6 bases and J lost 6 bases. This CDR3 comprises 15 residues. The CDR3 sequence is CASRLSPTGPNEQFF. As DNA, the CDR3 is TGTGCCAGCAGGTTAAGCCCGACAGGGCCCAATGAGCAGTTCTTC.

The sample holds a few counts of this clonotype. The CDR3 DNA reads TGTGCCAGCACCACAGCGGGACAGGGCGCAGATACGCAGTATTTT. Translating it yields CASTTAGQGADTQYF. This chain connects TRBV28 to TRBJ2-3, with TRBD1 matching 9 bases. CDR3 length equals 15 residues. V shed 7 bases and J 4 bases; nucleotides not matched to a gene: 9. Germline loops: CDR1 MDHEN, CDR2 SYDVKM.

This chain joins TRBV18 and TRBJ2-5, with 7 bases identical to TRBD1. Germline lookup yields CDR1 KGHSH and CDR2 LQKENI. CDR3 length: 16 residues. V shed 4 bases and J 6 bases; nucleotides not matched to a gene: 14. The DNA of the CDR3 is TGTGCCAGCTCACAACCGGGACAGCGGTTTAAGCAGACCCAGTACTTC. It encodes CASSQPGQRFKQTQYF.

This clonotype rates as medium-sized. The chain is built from TRBV7-6 and TRBJ2-2; D may be TRBD1 or TRBD2 (5 bases each). This CDR3 is 19 amino acids long. Germline CDR1 is SGHVS and CDR2 is FNYEAQ. V gave up 3 bases and J gave up 0 bases, with 20 bases separating them. CDR3 in DNA: TGTGCCAGCAGCTTCAAGGGACCCTTCGCGACTCCGAACACCGGGGAGCTGTTTTTT. It specifies CASSFKGPFATPNTGELFF.

This clonotype has a count of ten or more. The CDR3 nucleotides are TGTGCCAGCAGTCTCCGGGACAGGTCCTACGAGCAGTACTTC. This gives the protein CASSLRDRSYEQYF. The V and J genes are TRBV12-3 or TRBV12-4 and TRBJ2-7; 8 bases line up with TRBD1. The ends lost 5 bases at V and 1 base at J; junction bases unmatched: 4. CDR3 length: 14 amino acids.

The table lists this clonotype with a few counts. The J gene is TRBJ2-7, the V gene TRBV15, with D unresolved. The germline V and J ends were trimmed by 0 bases and 6 bases, with 21 bases remaining between them. The germline V gene encodes CDR1 LNHNV and CDR2 YYDKDF (reference sequence). The CDR3 contains 17 residues. CDR3 residues: CATSRDPKTVGWIEQYF. The CDR3 nucleotides are TGTGCCACCAGCAGAGATCCAAAGACCGTGGGTTGGATCGAGCAGTACTTC.

This clonotype showed up many times. The gene calls are TRBV7-3 and TRBJ2-3; TRBD2 matches at 12 bases. Germline CDR1 reads SGHTA; CDR2 reads FQGTGA. Trimming cost V 5 bases and J 6 bases; bases outside gene matches: 6. There are 15 residues in the CDR3. CDR3 in amino acids: CASSPTSGSLDTQYF. DNA of the CDR3: TGTGCCAGCAGCCCGACTAGCGGGAGTTTGGATACGCAGTATTTT. The complete variable domain, with remaining parts taken from reference TRBV7-3 and TRBJ2-3, reads GAGVSQTPSNKVTEKGKYVELRCDPISGHTALYWYRQSLGQGPEFLIYFQGTGAADDSGLPNDRFFAVRPEGSVSTLKIQRTERGDSAVYLCASSPTSGSLDTQYFGPGTRLTVL.

This clonotype occurred a few times. J is TRBJ1-2 and V is TRBV4-3; D remains unclear. This CDR3 is built from 14 residues. Trimming left V 0 bases short and J 4 bases short, with 9 bases between. Germline CDR1 is LGHNA and CDR2 is YSLEER. The DNA of the CDR3 is TGCGCCAGCAGCCAAGACCCAGAAGGCTATGGCTACACCTTC. Translating gives CASSQDPEGYGYTF.

Here the CDR3 reads CASSSMREAEQFF. The CDR3 DNA reads as TGTGCCAGCAGTAGTATGCGGGAGGCTGAGCAGTTCTTC. This chain uses TRBV12-3 or TRBV12-4 with TRBJ2-1; 8 bases are a match to TRBD2. The ends lost 5 bases at V and 9 bases at J; junction bases unmatched: 6. The CDR3 runs to 13 residues.

This clonotype has only a few counts. The rearrangement uses TRBV5-1 and TRBJ2-1; D not certain. Trimming pared 2 bases from V and 3 bases from J, leaving 18 bases between. This CDR3 has 17 residues. Germline V lookup: CDR1 SGHRS, CDR2 YFSETQ. CDR3 region: CASSFSVGRPGYNEQFF. CDR3 nucleotides: TGCGCCAGCAGCTTCTCGGTCGGACGACCGGGCTACAATGAGCAGTTCTTC.

This clonotype was seen a handful of times. This rearrangement joins TRBV6-2 or TRBV6-3 to TRBJ2-4, with 7 nucleotides matching TRBD1. Germline loops: CDR1 MNHEY, CDR2 SVGEGT. The length of the CDR3 is 15 residues. With V trimmed by 2 bases and J by 4 bases, 5 bases remained unmatched. CDR3 loop: CASSYPTGLKNIQYF. In nucleotides, the CDR3 is TGTGCCAGCAGTTACCCGACAGGGCTGAAAAACATTCAGTACTTC.

This chain joins TRBV12-3 or TRBV12-4 and TRBJ2-3, with 9 bases identical to TRBD1. V lost 5 bases, J lost 3 bases, and 3 bases stayed unmatched. The CDR3 is 14 residues long. The CDR3 DNA follows: TGTGCCAGCAGTCACAGGGGGCGGACAGATACGCAGTATTTT. Translating gives CASSHRGRTDTQYF.

This clonotype has only a few counts. The chain combines TRBV20-1 with TRBJ2-1, with TRBD2 identical over 9 bases. The CDR3 has 15 amino acids. Germline V gene sequence: CDR1 DFQATT, CDR2 SNEGSKA (reference sequence). V was pared by 5 bases and J by 7 bases, with 12 bases of the junction left unmatched. The CDR3 region is CSAQWGGTSINEQFF. DNA of the CDR3: TGCAGTGCTCAGTGGGGCGGGACTAGCATAAATGAGCAGTTCTTC.

This clonotype was picked up many times. This chain joins TRBV29-1 and TRBJ2-7; the D call may be TRBD1 or TRBD2 (5 bases each). The V end lost 6 bases, the J end lost 0 bases, and 12 bases lay between the germline ends. Germline V gives CDR1 SQVTM, CDR2 ANQGSEA. This CDR3 has 13 residues. The CDR3 sequence is CSVGDVFSYEQYF. The CDR3 nucleotides read TGCAGCGTCGGGGACGTTTTCTCCTACGAGCAGTACTTC.